The next 24 T cell receptor beta chains were all read from a single sample in a study of OX40 agonist ivuxolimab in advanced cancers. Sequencing used immunoSEQ multiplex PCR; TCRdb keeps in-frame clones, though not all of them. The sample lists tens of thousands of clones, roughly 80% seen once, with 1.8% in the top ten. The sequencing used CD4+ or CD8+ T cells sorted from blood, collected in a trial of the OX40 agonist ivuxolimab. The receptors here all came from an adult with an advanced solid tumor such as melanoma, head and neck, liver or kidney cancer.

The chain couples TRBV6-1 to TRBJ2-3; D is undetermined. This CDR3 is built from 13 residues. CDR1 is MNHNS, CDR2 SASEGT, per germline. V dropped 2 bases and J dropped 3 bases, with 6 bases sitting between them. The CDR3 nucleotides are TGTGCCAGCAGTGAACGAGGAACAGATACGCAGTATTTT. It specifies CASSERGTDTQYF.

By its share, this clone is medium-sized. The chain combines TRBV16 with TRBJ1-1; perhaps TRBD1 as D (5 bases). V dropped 1 base and J dropped 4 bases, with 7 bases sitting between them. Germline values: CDR1 KGHSY, CDR2 FQNENV. This CDR3 spans 13 amino acids. The CDR3 spells CASSQLGLTEAFF. The CDR3 region has the DNA TGTGCCAGCAGCCAATTGGGACTCACTGAAGCTTTCTTT. Full variable domain (rest looked up from reference TRBV16 and TRBJ1-1): GEEVAQTPKHLVRGEGQKAKLYCAPIKGHSYVFWYQQVLKNEFKFLISFQNENVFDETGMPKERFSAKCLPNSPCSLEIQATKLEDSAVYFCASSQLGLTEAFFGQGTRLTVV.

The chain carries TRBV19 and TRBJ2-5, with TRBD1 matching over 10 bases. This CDR3 contains 14 residues. J was trimmed by 2 bases and V by 5 bases; bases with no gene match: 2. Germline assignment: CDR1 LNHDA and CDR2 SQIVND (reference sequence). CDR3 in DNA: TGTGCCAGTAGTGGGACAGGGGTACAAGAGACCCAGTACTTC. As protein: CASSGTGVQETQYF.

This chain connects TRBV4-3 to TRBJ2-3; possibly TRBD2 for D (5 bases). The CDR3 runs 15 residues. V shed 2 bases and J shed 6 bases, with 15 bases lying between them. CDR1 and CDR2 from the germline V gene are LGHNA and YSLEER. CDR3 sequence: CASSQSGTAQDTQYF. The CDR3 nucleotides are TGCGCCAGCAGCCAAAGCGGCACCGCACAGGATACGCAGTATTTT.

CDR3 sequence reads: CASSQDSAAPGTQYF. The DNA for the CDR3 is TGCGCCAGCAGCCAAGATTCGGCGGCCCCCGGTACGCAGTATTTT. V and J are TRBV4-1 and TRBJ2-3; D ambiguous. The CDR3 totals 15 residues. Trimming cost V 0 bases and J 8 bases, with 15 bases left between them. Germline V lookup: CDR1 MGHRA, CDR2 YSYEKL.

The chain employs TRBV6-7 and TRBJ2-7; 9 bases are a match to TRBD2. Being an ORF, TRBV6-7 has a function that is uncertain. J gave up 0 bases and V 5 bases, and 5 bases lay outside the gene matches. The CDR3 contains 15 residues. Here the CDR3 DNA reads TGTGCCAGCAGTCTTTTAGCGGGGGCCTCCTACGAGCAGTACTTC. This codes for CASSLLAGASYEQYF.

This chain connects TRBV6-4 to TRBJ1-1, with D possibly TRBD1 on 5 matching bases. The CDR3 sequence is 21 residues long. Deletions cut 2 bases from V and 5 bases from J, with 33 bases between. CDR1 and CDR2 (germline): MRHNA, SNTAGT. CDR3 loop: CASSDRSCRGYGTTSRTEAFF. CDR3 nucleotide sequence: TGTGCCAGCAGTGACAGGTCGTGCCGGGGGTACGGGACCACATCCAGGACTGAAGCTTTCTTT.

The chain employs TRBV7-2 and TRBJ2-7, with 10 bases identical to TRBD1. CDR1 and CDR2 from the germline V gene are SGHTA and FQGNSA. V was clipped by 3 bases and J by 3 bases; unmatched bases: 2. The CDR3 is 14 residues long. The CDR3 DNA follows: TGTGCCAGCAGCTTGGGACAGGGGCGCTACGAGCAGTACTTC. Translation gives CASSLGQGRYEQYF.

This clone was detected only once. The chain combines TRBV6-1 with TRBJ2-1, with D possibly TRBD2 on 5 matching bases. CDR1 is MNHNS and CDR2 is SASEGT in the germline V gene. The CDR3 spans 16 residues. The ends were cut back, 1 base at V and 4 bases at J, with 14 bases in the middle. CDR3 in amino acids: CASSEGGYLRYNEQFF. In DNA, the CDR3 is TGTGCCAGCAGTGAAGGCGGGTATCTAAGATACAATGAGCAGTTCTTC.

The rearrangement uses TRBV20-1 and TRBJ1-1; no reliable D call. V lost 5 bases to trimming and J lost 0 bases, with 4 bases between them. CDR3 length equals 11 residues. Germline V CDR1 and CDR2: DFQATT, SNEGSKA (reference sequence). CDR3 DNA: TGCAGTGCTCAAATGAACACTGAAGCTTTCTTT. Translating it yields CSAQMNTEAFF.

This chain links TRBV5-4 with TRBJ2-7; TRBD2 matches at 8 bases. The CDR3 contains 15 residues. Trimming at V came to 3 bases and at J to 2 bases, leaving 7 bases not matched to a gene. Germline values: CDR1 SGHNT, CDR2 YYREEE (reference sequence). The CDR3: CASSWGAGAPYEQYF. CDR3 nucleotide sequence: TGTGCCAGCAGCTGGGGAGCGGGGGCGCCCTACGAGCAGTACTTC. Complete variable domain (other parts from reference TRBV5-4 and TRBJ2-7): ETGVTQSPTHLIKTRGQQVTLRCSSQSGHNTVSWYQQALGQGPQFIFQYYREEENGRGNFPPRFSGLQFPNYSSELNVNALELDDSALYLCASSWGAGAPYEQYFGPGTRLTVT.

This chain connects TRBV19 to TRBJ2-7; weak D call: TRBD2 (6 bases). V was cut by 7 bases and J by 1 base, with 17 bases left in between. CDR3 length equals 15 residues. Germline assignment: CDR1 LNHDA and CDR2 SQIVND (reference sequence). CDR3: CASTPGHRGSYEQYF. The CDR3 nucleotides are TGTGCCAGTACTCCTGGACACCGGGGGTCCTACGAGCAGTACTTC.

This chain joins TRBV7-2 and TRBJ1-1; tentative D call: TRBD1 (5 bases). The germline V gene encodes CDR1 SGHTA and CDR2 FQGNSA. The CDR3 runs 17 residues. V lost 5 bases, J lost 1 base, and 20 bases lay in between. The CDR3: CASSLDSLEGPNTEAFF. In DNA form, the CDR3 reads TGTGCCAGCAGCCTCGACAGCCTCGAAGGTCCGAACACTGAAGCTTTCTTT. The variable domain in full, with the rest retrieved from reference TRBV7-2 and TRBJ1-1, is GAGVSQSPSNKVTEKGKDVELRCDPISGHTALYWYRQSLGQGLEFLIYFQGNSAPDKSGLPSDRFSAERTGGSVSTLTIQRTQQEDSAVYLCASSLDSLEGPNTEAFFGQGTRLTVV.

The chain has TRBV10-2 and TRBJ2-3, with a weak D call TRBD1 (6 bases). CDR3 length equals 15 residues. Trimming removed 4 bases at V and 5 bases at J, with 16 bases between. In germline, CDR1 is WSHSY, CDR2 SAAADI. The CDR3 is CASSGGGPSVDTQYF. The CDR3 region has the DNA TGCGCCAGCAGTGGAGGGGGTCCTTCGGTAGATACGCAGTATTTT.

In this sample, this clone turned up a few times. DNA of the CDR3: TGTGCCAGCAGTTACTCGGGGCCTCATGGCTACACCTTC. This codes for CASSYSGPHGYTF. The chain links TRBV6-5 to TRBJ1-2; a weak D match, TRBD1 (5 bases). V shed 0 bases and J shed 6 bases, with 8 bases lying between them. Looked up from germline, CDR1 is MNHEY and CDR2 is SVGAGI. CDR3 size: 13 residues.

This clone has a single count. V usage is TRBV7-2 and J usage is TRBJ2-2; TRBD1 matches at 8 bases. The germline gives CDR1 SGHTA, CDR2 FQGNSA. The CDR3 length is 16 residues. V shed 6 bases, J shed 4 bases, and the junction held 10 bases outside the gene matches. CDR3 in amino acids: CASRSQGALGTGELFF. The CDR3 region has the DNA TGTGCCAGCAGATCTCAGGGGGCGCTGGGCACCGGGGAGCTGTTTTTT.

Written as DNA, the CDR3 is TGTGCCAGCAGCCCGGTCGGGGGACAAGAGACCCAGTACTTC. Translating it yields CASSPVGGQETQYF. The chain joins TRBV7-6 to TRBJ2-5; D perhaps matches TRBD2 (6 bases). Germline V gives CDR1 SGHVS, CDR2 FNYEAQ. Trimming pared 5 bases from V and 2 bases from J, leaving 12 bases between. The CDR3 extends over 14 amino acids.

V gene TRBV4-2 combines with J gene TRBJ2-7; D is possibly TRBD1 (6 bases). The germline CDR1 and CDR2 sequences are LGHNA and YNFKEQ. This CDR3 is built from 16 residues. Trimming shortened V by 0 bases and J by 7 bases, and 19 bases separated the two germline ends. This chain's CDR3 is CASSQDVSGSTGEQYF. The DNA for the CDR3 is TGTGCCAGCAGCCAAGACGTTTCCGGGTCCACAGGGGAGCAGTACTTC.

This CDR3 reads CASSMLLGEKLFF. CDR3 bases: TGTGCCAGCAGCATGCTATTGGGGGAAAAACTGTTTTTT. This sequence joins TRBV5-5 and TRBJ1-4; D unresolved. The CDR3 length is 13 residues. V shed 4 bases and J shed 8 bases, with 12 bases lying between them. Germline V gene sequence: CDR1 SGHKS, CDR2 YYEKEE (reference sequence).

The J gene is TRBJ2-7, the V gene TRBV18; 7 nucleotides match TRBD1. This CDR3 comprises 14 residues. The V gene end was trimmed by 8 bases and the J gene end by 7 bases; junction bases not matched to a gene: 14. Germline V gives CDR1 KGHSH, CDR2 LQKENI. In DNA, the CDR3 is TGTGCCAGCGCCGACAGGGTGTCAAAGCCAGAGCAGTACTTC. This translates into CASADRVSKPEQYF.

This clone was detected only once. This sequence joins TRBV5-1 and TRBJ2-3; 10 bases are shared with TRBD1. The CDR3 is 18 residues long. V trimming: 4 bases; J trimming: 2 bases; junction bases outside the gene matches: 13. Germline V gene sequence: CDR1 SGHRS, CDR2 YFSETQ. CDR3 bases: TGCGCCAGCAGCCCCGGGTTCGGGACAGGGGCTTTCACAGATACGCAGTATTTT. This codes for CASSPGFGTGAFTDTQYF.

This clone was detected only a few times. This chain uses TRBV2 with TRBJ1-6, with a weak D call TRBD1 (5 bases). The CDR3 is 16 amino acids. Germline values: CDR1 SNHLY, CDR2 FYNNEI. V lost 9 bases and J lost 4, with 19 bases in between. This CDR3 reads CASRIGTQNYNSPLHF. The CDR3 DNA reads TGTGCCAGTCGAATCGGGACGCAAAATTATAATTCACCCCTCCACTTT.

The chain uses TRBV7-6 and TRBJ2-1, with 10 bases aligning to TRBD2. Looked up from germline, CDR1 is SGHVS and CDR2 is FNYEAQ. V shed 5 bases and J 10 bases; nucleotides not matched to a gene: 14. The CDR3 contains 16 residues. The CDR3 coding sequence is TGTGCCAGCAGCCAACTGCTTCGGGCTAGCGGGGGAGAGCAGTTCTTC. Translation: CASSQLLRASGGEQFF.

J is TRBJ2-5 and V is TRBV18, with D perhaps assigned TRBD1 or TRBD2 (5 bases each). Germline assignment: CDR1 KGHSH and CDR2 LQKENI. The CDR3 runs 13 residues. V was pared by 3 bases and J by 4 bases, with 9 bases between. The CDR3 protein is CASSPLGTETQYF. CDR3 DNA sequence: TGTGCCAGCTCACCTCTCGGGACAGAGACCCAGTACTTC.